Many counts were recorded for the clone carrying this T cell receptor (beta chain). Antigen specificity is unknown. The CDR3 end falls 3 residues outside the read, so it is completed with the germline J gene. This specimen comes from a study of T cell clonality in common variable immunodeficiency. V lost 8 bases to trimming and J lost 6 bases; unmatched junction nucleotides: 7. Germline loops: CDR1 MNHEY, CDR2 SVGEGT. The CDR3 is 14 residues long. Using immunoSEQ multiplex PCR, the repertoire was profiled, and TCRdb retains in-frame clones only, with some absent. This sample carries 42,000 or so clones, none of them present only once. Study results and limitations: Fewer deletions and N-nucleotide insertions were reportedly seen in common variable immunodeficiency TCR beta sequences.

The sequenced material came from peripheral blood mononuclear cells. The clonotype originates from a person aged 18-70 years in good health. J is TRBJ2-1 and V is TRBV6-2 or TRBV6-3, with TRBD2 identical over 10 bases. CDR3 bases read: TGTGCCAGCGGAACTAGCGGGATAGGCAATGAG. Translating gives CASGTSGIGNE. The entire CDR3 is CASGTSGIGNEQFF.